This paragraph covers one T cell receptor beta chain sequence. What it recognizes is unknown. Clones were sequenced by immunoSEQ multiplex PCR, and TCRdb holds only the in-frame ones, with some missing. The sample includes around 67,000 clones, around 84% of them seen just once. These data come from a study of T cell responses to AZD1222 COVID-19 vaccine. General observations from the study: Baseline seropositives among AZD1222 recipients totaled only 6 or 7. Clonal diversity may have been underestimated, and the donors were mostly white British, with more females than males. Nearly half of spike-specific TCRs reportedly go after variant regions that carry no mutations. Spike-specific TCR breadth and depth both grew after two AZD1222 doses.

V was shortened by 8 bases and J by 2 bases, with 11 bases between the two germline ends. The CDR3 consists of 13 residues. The starting material was peripheral blood, obtained on day 0 of AZD1222 vaccination. The genes are TRBV12-3 or TRBV12-4 and TRBJ2-3; D may be TRBD1 (5 bases). The sequence came from an adult in good health. The CDR3 here is CASFRTITDTQYF. CDR3 nucleotide sequence: TGTGCCAGCTTTAGGACAATCACAGATACGCAGTATTTT.